A selection of T cell receptor beta chains follows, all from one sample in a study of control samples from healthy donors and cancer patients. Some clones are missing from TCRdb's copy, which holds only in-frame ones; the method was immunoSEQ multiplex PCR. The data contain tens of thousands of clones, about 89% of them singletons. Sequenced input: blood. All receptors come from a woman aged 30 to 39 in good health. The CDR3 runs from the conserved cysteine through the conserved F or W. A D gene is named only where the DNA matches it firmly. Clone size is given for some rows only: seen once, a few or many times, or a class if the clone is expanded.

abundance	j_gene	d_gene	v_gene	CDR3nt	CDR3aa
-	TRBJ2-3	TRBD2	TRBV5-1	TGCGCCAGCAGCTTGGCCGTCGGCCTAGCGGGGGGGCAAGATACGCAGTATTTT	CASSLAVGLAGGQDTQYF
-	TRBJ2-1	-	TRBV3-1/TRBV3-2	TGTGCCAGCAGCCAAGCGGGAAAATACAATGAGCAGTTCTTC	CASSQAGKYNEQFF
-	TRBJ2-1	-	TRBV7-8	TGTGCCAGCAGCTTAGTACTTATAAGCTCCTACAATGAGCAGTTCTTC	CASSLVLISSYNEQFF
-	TRBJ2-7	-	TRBV21-1	TGTGCCCTCCAGGGGGGGGACAGGGGGATCGACGAGCAGTACTTC	CALQGGDRGIDEQYF
-	TRBJ2-5	-	TRBV9	TGTGCCAGCAATCCCTCGGGGGCGCCACAAGAGACCCAGTACTTC	CASNPSGAPQETQYF
-	TRBJ1-2	TRBD1	TRBV19	TGTGCCAGTAGTAGGGACAGGGGCCTGAACTATGGCTACACCTTC	CASSRDRGLNYGYTF
-	TRBJ1-2	-	TRBV3-1/TRBV3-2	TGTGCCAGCAGCCAAAACAGGGATGGCTACACCTTC	CASSQNRDGYTF
-	TRBJ1-1	-	TRBV10-2	TGCGCCAGCAGTGAGTTACAGGGTGGTATCACTGAAGCTTTCTTT	CASSELQGGITEAFF
-	TRBJ2-5	-	TRBV12-5	TGTGCTAGTGGACCGAGGAGCGGACAAGAGACCCAGTACTTC	CASGPRSGQETQYF
-	TRBJ1-6	-	TRBV6-5	TGTGCCAGCAGTTACGAGACACGAACCTTTAATTCACCCCTCCACTTT	CASSYETRTFNSPLHF
-	TRBJ1-5	-	TRBV28	TGTGCCAGCAGTTTCGATGGGGTCAGGCAGCCCCAGCATTTT	CASSFDGVRQPQHF
-	TRBJ1-1	-	TRBV5-8	TGTGCCAGCAGCTTGGAGATACAGGGTGGAACTGAAGCTTTCTTT	CASSLEIQGGTEAFF
-	TRBJ1-5	TRBD1	TRBV19	TGTGCCAGTAGTCCAGGGGGAAGCAATCAGCCCCAGCATTTT	CASSPGGSNQPQHF
-	TRBJ1-1	TRBD1	TRBV18	TGTGCCAGCTCACCCGACAGGGGAGCTTTCTTT	CASSPDRGAFF
few	TRBJ1-4	-	TRBV2	TGTGCCAGCCTTGAAAGGGGCCCGAATGAAAAACTGTTTTTT	CASLERGPNEKLFF
-	TRBJ1-2	-	TRBV9	TGTGCCAGCAGCGTAGTAGAAGGGAACTATGGCTACACCTTC	CASSVVEGNYGYTF
-	TRBJ1-1	TRBD1	TRBV28	TGTGCCAGAAAAACAGGGGGGGATTACACTGAAGCTTTCTTT	CARKTGGDYTEAFF
-	TRBJ2-1	-	TRBV3-1/TRBV3-2	TGTGCCAGCAGTGACAACGGCGGGATCGCTGGTGATGAGCAGTTCTTC	CASSDNGGIAGDEQFF
-	TRBJ1-6	-	TRBV6-5	TGTGCCAGCCTCCCGACTTATAATTCACCCCTCCACTTT	CASLPTYNSPLHF
-	TRBJ2-1	-	TRBV14	TGTGCCAGCAGCCAAGAAAGGTCCATTGAGCAGTTCTTC	CASSQERSIEQFF
once	TRBJ1-5	-	TRBV6-5	TGTGCCAGCAGCAGCCCGGGCGTTCGGACCCAGCATTTT	CASSSPGVRTQHF
-	TRBJ1-2	-	TRBV27	TGTGCCAGCAGGGGGGGTAACTATGGCTACACCTTC	CASRGGNYGYTF
-	TRBJ1-6	-	TRBV5-1	TGCGCCAGCAGAGTTTCGGACAGCTCCTATAATTCACCCCTCCACTTT	CASRVSDSSYNSPLHF
once	TRBJ2-1	-	TRBV5-1	TGCGCCAGCAGCTTGGGGTTGGGAATCGACTACAATGAGCAGTTCTTC	CASSLGLGIDYNEQFF
-	TRBJ2-1	TRBD2	TRBV4-1	TGCGCCAGCAGCCAAGATCCTAGCGGGGGGGTAAGCTCCTACAATGAGCAGTTCTTC	CASSQDPSGGVSSYNEQFF
-	TRBJ1-3	TRBD1	TRBV29-1	TGCAGCGTTGCCATCAGGGGGTTCGGCTCTGGAAACACCATATATTTT	CSVAIRGFGSGNTIYF
-	TRBJ1-6	-	TRBV7-9	TGTGCCAGCAGATCGGACTCCCGGAGGGGCTATAATTCACCCCTCCACTTT	CASRSDSRRGYNSPLHF
-	TRBJ1-2	-	TRBV27	TGTGCCAGCAGTTTGGGACCTTACTATGGCTACACCTTC	CASSLGPYYGYTF
-	TRBJ2-1	TRBD1	TRBV3-1/TRBV3-2	TGTGCCAGCAGCCGGCCGGCAGGGGGCTTGGTCCATGAGCAGTTCTTC	CASSRPAGGLVHEQFF
-	TRBJ2-2	TRBD1	TRBV5-1	TGCGCCAGCAGACAGGGGGCGCAAAACACCGGGGAGCTGTTTTTT	CASRQGAQNTGELFF
few	TRBJ1-2	-	TRBV29-1	TGCAGCGTCCCACTGGCGAGCGAGGCCACCTATGGCTACACCTTC	CSVPLASEATYGYTF
-	TRBJ1-5	-	TRBV19	TGTGCCAGTAGTAAGGGCAGGGACTATAGCAATCAGCCCCAGCATTTT	CASSKGRDYSNQPQHF
-	TRBJ1-1	-	TRBV10-3	TGTGCCATCAGTGAGTCCGGACCGAACACTGAAGCTTTCTTT	CAISESGPNTEAFF
once	TRBJ1-1	-	TRBV5-8	TGTGCCAGCAAAGGACACATCGAGAACACTGAAGCTTTCTTT	CASKGHIENTEAFF
-	TRBJ2-7	-	TRBV30	TGTGCCTGGAGTGTACTGTCCCTCTCATGGGCAGCTTCCTACGAGCAGTACTTC	CAWSVLSLSWAASYEQYF
-	TRBJ2-2	TRBD1	TRBV13	TGTGCCAGCAGCGCAGGGACAGGGGGACACGCGAACACCGGGGAGCTGTTTTTT	CASSAGTGGHANTGELFF
few	TRBJ2-5	-	TRBV19	TGTGCCAGTAGTAAGGGGCTACGAGAGACCCAGTACTTC	CASSKGLRETQYF